Listed below are T cell receptor beta chains from one sample, sequenced in a study of lymphopenia after photon versus proton radiotherapy. Clones were read by immunoSEQ multiplex PCR, and TCRdb kept only the in-frame ones, dropping some. Altogether around 26,000 clones are present, roughly 85% being singletons, with the ten largest covering 21%. The sequenced sample was peripheral blood, obtained from a patient treated with proton-based radiotherapy. These receptors came from a woman between 65 and 79 years old with pancreatic cancer. The conserved cysteine and the conserved F or W are not part of the CDR3 here. The order of the fields is V gene, CDR3 length, J gene, D gene, CDR3 protein. A D gene is named only where the DNA matches it firmly.

V: TRBV6-1; length: 14; J: TRBJ1-3; D: TRBD1; CDR3: ASSEGVGQVGNTIY
V: TRBV29-1; length: 14; J: TRBJ1-1; D: NA; CDR3: SVGNPFPGPAPGAF
V: TRBV25-1; length: 13; J: TRBJ1-4; D: NA; CDR3: ASSETGLRNEKLF
V: TRBV19; length: 13; J: TRBJ2-2; D: TRBD2; CDR3: ASNRLAGGTGELF
V: TRBV4-3; length: 11; J: TRBJ1-6; D: NA; CDR3: ASSQPLNSPLH
V: TRBV5-6; length: 11; J: TRBJ2-5; D: NA; CDR3: ASSLDLEETQY
V: TRBV11-3; length: 11; J: TRBJ1-1; D: NA; CDR3: ASSFDRDTEAF
V: TRBV4-1; length: 17; J: TRBJ2-1; D: TRBD2; CDR3: ASSQDTSGRARAVNEQF
V: TRBV28; length: 15; J: TRBJ1-2; D: NA; CDR3: ASSLYPGTLRDYGYT
V: TRBV6-6; length: 9; J: TRBJ1-1; D: NA; CDR3: ASSPATEAF
V: TRBV7-2; length: 16; J: TRBJ2-1; D: TRBD2; CDR3: ASSRLRTSGGEGYEQF
V: TRBV30; length: 13; J: TRBJ1-1; D: NA; CDR3: AWSGTGWANTEAF
V: TRBV29-1; length: 16; J: TRBJ2-7; D: NA; CDR3: SVATLSPGTVESYEQY
V: TRBV28; length: 12; J: TRBJ1-1; D: NA; CDR3: ASSTHGGNTEAF
V: TRBV18; length: 13; J: TRBJ2-7; D: NA; CDR3: ASSPGGSVTYEQY
V: TRBV28; length: 12; J: TRBJ2-3; D: NA; CDR3: ASRGTAPPDTQY
V: TRBV30; length: 9; J: TRBJ2-1; D: NA; CDR3: GVAANNEQF
V: TRBV9; length: 12; J: NA; D: NA; CDR3: ASSVGQRTYEQY
V: TRBV7-2; length: 13; J: TRBJ2-7; D: NA; CDR3: ASSLWQGSSYEQY
V: TRBV4-3; length: 12; J: TRBJ1-1; D: NA; CDR3: ASSQQGVRTEAF
V: TRBV28; length: 12; J: TRBJ1-2; D: NA; CDR3: ASMEGRKYYGYT
V: TRBV6-5; length: 13; J: TRBJ1-4; D: NA; CDR3: ASSYMGIVGEKLF
V: TRBV29-1; length: 10; J: TRBJ2-7; D: TRBD1; CDR3: SAVQGPYEQY
V: TRBV28; length: 9; J: TRBJ1-2; D: NA; CDR3: ASIGYSGYT
V: TRBV5-4; length: 13; J: TRBJ2-5; D: TRBD1; CDR3: ASSRIRDSQETQY
V: TRBV15; length: 15; J: TRBJ2-2; D: NA; CDR3: ATSRERGRANTGELF
V: TRBV28; length: 12; J: TRBJ1-2; D: TRBD1; CDR3: ASSFQGGDYGYT
V: TRBV7-9; length: 13; J: TRBJ1-2; D: NA; CDR3: ASSLSRSSLNGYT
V: TRBV7-9; length: 12; J: TRBJ1-1; D: NA; CDR3: ASSSAWPNTEAF
V: TRBV28; length: 13; J: TRBJ1-1; D: NA; CDR3: ASRQASVPLNEAF
V: TRBV7-2; length: 12; J: TRBJ2-2; D: TRBD2; CDR3: ASSFGTSSGELF
V: TRBV28; length: 8; J: TRBJ1-1; D: NA; CDR3: ASRSTEAF
V: TRBV4-2; length: 12; J: TRBJ2-7; D: NA; CDR3: ASSPGTESYEQY
V: TRBV19; length: 11; J: TRBJ2-5; D: NA; CDR3: ASRRDLQETQY
V: TRBV7-3; length: 14; J: TRBJ2-2; D: TRBD2; CDR3: ASSLTGTRNTGELF
V: TRBV28; length: 13; J: TRBJ2-7; D: NA; CDR3: ASSFGGQGSYEQY
V: TRBV28; length: 13; J: TRBJ2-6; D: NA; CDR3: ASSLSASGANVLT
V: TRBV29-1; length: 11; J: TRBJ1-1; D: NA; CDR3: SVERRGESEAF
V: TRBV18; length: 11; J: TRBJ2-1; D: NA; CDR3: ASSPSVYNEQF
V: TRBV27; length: 14; J: TRBJ2-2; D: NA; CDR3: ASSLLASVNTGELF
V: TRBV7-4; length: 13; J: TRBJ1-3; D: NA; CDR3: ASSLKASSGNTIY
V: TRBV5-1; length: 15; J: TRBJ2-3; D: TRBD2; CDR3: ASSPTSGLAGADTQY